Below, 3 T cell receptor beta chains from the same sample are listed, as sequenced in a study of cytomegalovirus exposure and HLA in healthy donors. Primers for the PCR totalled 60 Vbeta and 13 Jbeta. Sequencing used immunoSEQ multiplex PCR; TCRdb keeps in-frame clones, though not all of them. The sample yields around 140,000 clones, 82% seen once. Material: PBMCs. The source of these receptors is a male donor in good health and CMV-seronegative.

The chain combines TRBV11-2 with TRBJ2-2; D gene ambiguous. The germline CDR1 and CDR2 sequences are SGHAT and FQNNGV. The V end lost 4 bases, the J end lost 1 base, and 10 bases lay between the germline ends. There are 15 residues in the CDR3. The CDR3 DNA reads TGTGCCAGCAGCTCCATCCACAAGAACACCGGGGAGCTGTTTTTT. Translating gives CASSSIHKNTGELFF.

V gene TRBV30 combines with J gene TRBJ2-1, with D possibly matching TRBD2 (6 bases). The CDR3 contains 12 residues. Trimming took off 0 bases at V and 10 bases at J, with 10 bases between the two ends. The germline V gene encodes CDR1 GTSNPN and CDR2 SVGIG (reference sequence). The CDR3 reads CAWSVGGSEQFF. For the CDR3, the DNA is TGTGCCTGGAGTGTAGGAGGGTCCGAGCAGTTCTTC.

The rearrangement joins TRBV5-4 to TRBJ1-1, with 10 nucleotides matching TRBD1. CDR1 is SGHNT and CDR2 is YYREEE in the germline V gene (reference sequence). This CDR3 has 15 amino acids. Trimming removed 5 bases from V and 4 bases from J; junction bases left unmatched: 8. The CDR3 spells CASRFGGQGGTEAFF. CDR3 sequence (DNA): TGTGCCAGCAGATTCGGTGGACAGGGGGGCACTGAAGCTTTCTTT.